These T cell receptor beta chains were read from a single sample in a study of blood T cell repertoires in COVID-19. Using immunoSEQ multiplex PCR, the repertoire was profiled, and TCRdb retains in-frame clones only, with some absent. Of 120,000 or so clones in the sample, more than 75% were seen once. Sequencing was carried out using peripheral blood. The source of these receptors is a man in his fifties with acute or convalescent COVID-19. Each CDR3 is given with its conserved first and last residue.

j_call	v_call	cdr3_length	cdr3_aa
TRBJ2-7	TRBV28	16	CASSLASGTGAYEQYF
TRBJ1-1	TRBV29-1	14	CSVNRDPGNTEAFF
TRBJ1-1	TRBV6-5	14	CASSSGQGRTEAFF
TRBJ2-3	TRBV11-2	15	CASSPGPGEADTQYF
TRBJ1-3	TRBV5-5	14	CASSLVGAGNTIYF
TRBJ2-3	TRBV7-2	13	CASTLRAADTQYF
TRBJ2-7	TRBV2	13	CASSRQGSHEQYF
TRBJ1-2	TRBV2	11	CAVPVLYGYTF
TRBJ2-1	TRBV9	19	CASSVEGGLASGWYNEQFF
TRBJ1-1	TRBV4-3	18	CASSHTPQSRGMNTEAFF
TRBJ2-7	TRBV3-1/TRBV3-2	11	CASSQDRRWYF
TRBJ1-2	TRBV12-3/TRBV12-4	13	CASSPGQPYGYTF
TRBJ2-2	TRBV7-2	17	CASSLLVLQEGSGELFF
TRBJ2-3	TRBV24-1	15	CATSDRQGAKDTQYF
TRBJ1-1	TRBV10-2	14	CASSESGVGTEAFF
TRBJ1-2	TRBV6-5	13	CATWDILDYGYTF
TRBJ1-5	TRBV27	15	CASSLVSPGNQPQHF
TRBJ1-5	TRBV7-2	14	CASSYRGLGEPQHF
TRBJ2-1	TRBV19	14	CASSILGLYNEQFF
TRBJ1-6	TRBV18	14	CASSPGQADSPLHF
TRBJ1-2	TRBV28	16	CASSSPPGGSSYGYTF
TRBJ1-5	TRBV24-1	14	CATWTGDSNQPQHF
TRBJ2-3	TRBV14	14	CASSVGRGVDTQYF
TRBJ1-4	TRBV9	15	CASSAQTGTNEKLFF
TRBJ1-4	TRBV4-3	16	CASSQDQRQGSEKLFF
TRBJ1-3	TRBV6-5	16	CASSYSIGVGRNTIYF
TRBJ1-5	TRBV6-4	17	CARGSGQGLLENQPQHF
TRBJ1-2	TRBV6-1	14	CASSETGVDYGYTF
TRBJ1-2	TRBV5-4	13	CASRPGTVGGYTF
TRBJ2-1	TRBV19	12	CASRSFGGEQFF
TRBJ1-6	TRBV20-1	16	CSASPRAQGYNSPLHF
TRBJ2-3	TRBV19	19	CASSIERARAPTSTDTQYF
TRBJ2-3	TRBV4-2	17	CASSQSGLAGTGDTQYF
TRBJ2-1	TRBV6-1	14	CASSGAGGYNEQFF
TRBJ2-2	TRBV10-2	16	CASSDGALDFTGELFF
TRBJ2-2	TRBV21-1	20	CASSTQQGKPDVACPGELFF
TRBJ2-1	TRBV11-2	17	CASSLRSQLAVYNEQFF
TRBJ2-1	TRBV29-1	12	CSVGRGGNEQFF
TRBJ2-1	TRBV27	12	CASWDTYNEQFF
TRBJ1-2	TRBV27	15	CASSPGVGSPNGYTF
TRBJ2-1	TRBV27	15	CASASGTGLHNEQFF
TRBJ1-2	TRBV5-1	12	CASLDEGEGYTF
TRBJ2-3	TRBV12-3/TRBV12-4	13	CASGYSSTDTQYF
TRBJ2-7	TRBV2	14	CASSGYLGGYEQYF
TRBJ2-7	TRBV11-3	14	CASSSTSGPYEQYF